The 2 T cell receptor beta chains listed next were all sequenced from one sample in a study of blood T cell repertoires in COVID-19 (TCRdb year 2020). Library prep was done by the immunoSEQ multiplex PCR assay. Imported from immuneACCESS, the table was reduced by TCRdb to in-frame sequences with V and J called. These copies leave out some clones; in studies compared against another copy, an unresolved V gene accounts for under half, and the cause of the remainder is not known. Present in this sample are 200,000 or so clones, roughly 86% of which were seen just once. The ten most abundant clones make up less than 3% of the sample. The source material was peripheral blood. The receptors derive from a woman aged 55 to 70 with acute or convalescent COVID-19.

The rearrangement uses TRBV3-1 (or the pseudogene TRBV3-2) and TRBJ1-2; D unresolved. Looked up from germline, CDR1 is LGHDT and CDR2 is YNNKEL (reference sequence). Trimming took off 0 bases at V and 4 bases at J, with 12 bases between the two ends. The CDR3 sequence is 15 residues long. Here the CDR3 reads CASSQDTTNPYGYTF. CDR3 in DNA: TGTGCCAGCAGCCAAGATACGACTAACCCCTATGGCTACACCTTC.

The chain is built from TRBV5-5 and TRBJ1-1; TRBD1 agrees at 8 bases. This CDR3 contains 15 residues. Per the germline V gene, CDR1 is SGHKS and CDR2 is YYEKEE (reference sequence). V lost 0 bases, J lost 11 bases, and 12 bases stayed unmatched. The CDR3 DNA reads TGTGCCAGCAGCTTGGCCAGGCAGGGGGCCTGGGTTGCTTTCTTT. This sequence encodes CASSLARQGAWVAFF.